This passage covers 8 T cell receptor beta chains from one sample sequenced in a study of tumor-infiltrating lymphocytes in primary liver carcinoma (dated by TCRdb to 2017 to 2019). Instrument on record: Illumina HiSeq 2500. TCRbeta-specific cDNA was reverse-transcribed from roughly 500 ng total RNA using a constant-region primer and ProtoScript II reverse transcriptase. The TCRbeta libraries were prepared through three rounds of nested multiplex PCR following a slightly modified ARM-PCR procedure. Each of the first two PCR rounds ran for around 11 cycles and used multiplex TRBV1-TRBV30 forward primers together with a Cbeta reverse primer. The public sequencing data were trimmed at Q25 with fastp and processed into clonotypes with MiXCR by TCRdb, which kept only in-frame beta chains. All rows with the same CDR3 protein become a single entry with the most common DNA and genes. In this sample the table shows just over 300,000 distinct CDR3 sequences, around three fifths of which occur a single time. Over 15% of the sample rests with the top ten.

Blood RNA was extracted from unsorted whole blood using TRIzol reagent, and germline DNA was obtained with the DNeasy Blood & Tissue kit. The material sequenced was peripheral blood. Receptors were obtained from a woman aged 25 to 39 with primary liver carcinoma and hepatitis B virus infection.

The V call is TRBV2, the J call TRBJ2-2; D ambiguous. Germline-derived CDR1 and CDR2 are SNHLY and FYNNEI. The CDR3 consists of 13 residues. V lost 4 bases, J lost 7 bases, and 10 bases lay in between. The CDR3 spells CASSALGDGELFF. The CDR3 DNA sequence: TGTGCCAGCAGTGCCCTTGGGGACGGGGAGCTGTTTTTT.

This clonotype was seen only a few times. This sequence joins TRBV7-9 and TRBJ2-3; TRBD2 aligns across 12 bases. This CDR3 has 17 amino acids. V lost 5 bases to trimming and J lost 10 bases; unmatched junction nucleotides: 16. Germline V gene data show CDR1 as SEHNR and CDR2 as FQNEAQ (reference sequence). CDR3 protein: CASSTRSTSGRAMAQYF. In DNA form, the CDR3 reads TGTGCCAGCAGCACCCGCTCGACTAGCGGGAGAGCCATGGCGCAGTATTTT.

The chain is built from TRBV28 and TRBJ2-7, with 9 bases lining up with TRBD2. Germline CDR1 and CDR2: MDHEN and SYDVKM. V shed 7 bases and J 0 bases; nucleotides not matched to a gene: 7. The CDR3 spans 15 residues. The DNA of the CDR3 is TGTGCCAGCACCCTTTTGCGGGAGGGCTCCTACGAGCAGTACTTC. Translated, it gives CASTLLREGSYEQYF.

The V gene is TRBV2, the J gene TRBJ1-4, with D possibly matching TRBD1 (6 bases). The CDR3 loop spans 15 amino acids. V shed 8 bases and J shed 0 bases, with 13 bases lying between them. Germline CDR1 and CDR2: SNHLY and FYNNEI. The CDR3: CASGGTLATNEKLFF. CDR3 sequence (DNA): TGTGCCAGCGGTGGGACACTGGCAACTAATGAAAAACTGTTTTTT.

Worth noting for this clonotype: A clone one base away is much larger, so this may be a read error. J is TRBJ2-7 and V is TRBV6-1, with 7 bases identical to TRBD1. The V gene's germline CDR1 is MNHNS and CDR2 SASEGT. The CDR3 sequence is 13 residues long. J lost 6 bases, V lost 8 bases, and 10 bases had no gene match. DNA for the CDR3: TGTGCCAGCCTCCCACAGGGGAGAGGCGAGCAGTACTTC. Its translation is CASLPQGRGEQYF.

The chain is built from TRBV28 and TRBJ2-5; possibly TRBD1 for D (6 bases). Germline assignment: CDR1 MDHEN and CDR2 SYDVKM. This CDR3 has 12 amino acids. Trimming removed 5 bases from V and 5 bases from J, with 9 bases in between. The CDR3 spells CASSPQGETQYF. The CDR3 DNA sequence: TGTGCCAGCAGTCCCCAGGGGGAGACCCAGTACTTC.

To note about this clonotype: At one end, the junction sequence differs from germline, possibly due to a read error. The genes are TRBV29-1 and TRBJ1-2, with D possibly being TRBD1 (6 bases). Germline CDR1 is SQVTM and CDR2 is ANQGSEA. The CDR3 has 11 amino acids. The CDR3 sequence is CSAQGNCGYTF. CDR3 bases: TGCAGCGCCCAGGGGAACTGTGGCTACACCTTC.

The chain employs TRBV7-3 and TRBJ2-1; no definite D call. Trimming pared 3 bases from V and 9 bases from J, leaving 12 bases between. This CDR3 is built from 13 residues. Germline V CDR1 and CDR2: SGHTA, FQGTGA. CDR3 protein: CASSLSTSGEQFF. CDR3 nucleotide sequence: TGTGCCAGCAGCTTGAGTACCTCGGGTGAGCAGTTCTTC.